This entry lists 26 T cell receptor beta chains sequenced from one sample in a study of spatial heterogeneity in lung cancer (dated by TCRdb to about 2019). The library was made by 5' RACE. The sample was run on a NextSeq 500. In TCRdb, the public reads were trimmed at Q25 with fastp and aligned with MiXCR, with productive beta chains retained. Rows with a matching CDR3 protein are joined into one entry that keeps the most common DNA and genes. Here the sample has about 12,000 distinct CDR3 sequences; roughly an eighth occur a single time. Clones ranked in the top ten supply roughly 2.3% of the sample. The time point label for this specimen denotes: sample taken at primary tumor resection. Without any cell sorting, TCR sequencing was performed on whole RNA extracted either from tumor and nontumor lung tissue or from cryopreserved PBMC samples. Specimen: PBMCs, collected at surgery. The source is a female donor with early-stage non-small cell lung cancer.

This clonotype has a handful of counts. The chain has TRBV5-1 and TRBJ2-5; D may be TRBD1 or TRBD2 (5 bases each). The V gene's germline CDR1 is SGHRS and CDR2 YFSETQ. The CDR3 contains 15 residues. V lost 4 bases to trimming and J lost 1 base, with 14 bases between them. The CDR3 region is CASSMTGAGQETQYF. Here the CDR3 DNA reads TGCGCCAGCAGCATGACCGGGGCGGGCCAAGAGACCCAGTACTTC.

The chain links TRBV2 to TRBJ1-2, with a weak D call TRBD1 (5 bases). Germline CDR1 is SNHLY and CDR2 is FYNNEI. V was shortened by 4 bases and J by 5 bases, with 11 bases between the two germline ends. This CDR3 comprises 13 residues. This chain's CDR3 is CASSVSTVYGYTF. The CDR3 DNA follows: TGTGCCAGCAGTGTTTCGACAGTATATGGCTACACCTTC.

This clonotype is large (0.1 to 1%) in the sample. The chain has TRBV3-1 and TRBJ2-5, with 12 nucleotides matching TRBD2. After removal of 0 bases from V and 5 bases from J, the junction contained 4 bases not matched to a gene. The CDR3 extends over 16 amino acids. Per germline, CDR1 LGHDT and CDR2 YNNKEL (reference sequence). DNA of the CDR3: TGTGCCAGCAGCCAAGATTCCGGGACTAGCGGGGAGACCCAGTACTTC. Translated, it gives CASSQDSGTSGETQYF.

In this sample, this clonotype turned up many times. The rearrangement links TRBV27 to TRBJ2-1; no reliable D call. The CDR3 length is 12 residues. The germline gives CDR1 MNHEY, CDR2 SMNVEV (reference sequence). V dropped 2 bases and J dropped 11 bases, with 10 bases sitting between them. CDR3: CASSLGGSQQFF. The DNA of the CDR3 is TGTGCCAGCAGTTTAGGTGGGTCTCAGCAGTTCTTC.

This clonotype counts as medium-sized (0.01 to 0.1%). The chain is built from TRBV11-2 and TRBJ2-1; D is undetermined. V was clipped by 5 bases and J by 4 bases, with 3 bases between them. CDR3 length equals 11 residues. Looked up from germline, CDR1 is SGHAT and CDR2 is FQNNGV. The CDR3 region is CASSGYNEQFF. DNA for the CDR3: TGTGCCAGCAGCGGGTACAATGAGCAGTTCTTC.

The chain uses TRBV7-2 and TRBJ2-1; no clear D. CDR1 is SGHTA and CDR2 is FQGNSA in the germline V gene. V shed 2 bases and J shed 3 bases, with 2 bases lying between them. CDR3 length: 12 residues. The CDR3 region has the DNA TGTGCCAGCAGCTTAAACTACAATGAGCAGTTCTTC. It translates to CASSLNYNEQFF.

In its sample, this clonotype ranks as medium-sized. The chain recombines TRBV18 with TRBJ1-6, with 10 bases identical to TRBD1. Germline CDR1 is KGHSH and CDR2 is LQKENI. The CDR3 is 14 amino acids. The trim removed 6 bases at V and 7 bases at J, leaving 3 bases unmatched. The DNA for the CDR3 is TGTGCCAGCTCGCGGGACAGGGGAAATTCACCCCTCCACTTT. Translation gives CASSRDRGNSPLHF.

By sample share, this clonotype is medium-sized. The chain carries TRBV27 and TRBJ2-3, with a tentative D call TRBD2 (6 bases). Trimming pared 9 bases from V and 3 bases from J, leaving 16 bases between. CDR1 is MNHEY, CDR2 SMNVEV, per germline (reference sequence). This CDR3 region has 14 residues. This chain's CDR3 is CASRYGGMTDTQYF. The CDR3 DNA sequence: TGTGCCAGTCGTTATGGAGGGATGACAGATACGCAGTATTTT.

This clonotype was seen many times. CDR3 bases: TGCAGTGCTAGCCCCGACAGGCGACCCTACGAGCAGTACTTC. This encodes CSASPDRRPYEQYF. The rearrangement uses TRBV20-1 and TRBJ2-7; D is possibly TRBD1 (6 bases). CDR3 length: 14 amino acids. V gave up 3 bases and J gave up 2 bases, with 14 bases separating them. Germline CDR1 is DFQATT and CDR2 is SNEGSKA (reference sequence).

Judged by abundance, this clonotype is medium-sized. The chain combines TRBV6-5 with TRBJ2-7; D is unresolved. Trimming took off 0 bases at V and 2 bases at J, with 5 bases between the two ends. The CDR3 runs 13 residues. Germline loops: CDR1 MNHEY, CDR2 SVGAGI. The CDR3 reads CASSYSSAYEQYF. CDR3 in DNA: TGTGCCAGCAGTTACTCGAGCGCCTACGAGCAGTACTTC.

V usage is TRBV20-1 and J usage is TRBJ2-7, with D possibly matching TRBD2 (5 bases). The CDR3 spans 10 residues. Germline CDR1 and CDR2: DFQATT and SNEGSKA (reference sequence). The V end lost 7 bases, the J end lost 5 bases, and 9 bases lay between the germline ends. Here the CDR3 DNA reads TGCAGTGGGGGAGTCGACGAGCAGTACTTC. As protein: CSGGVDEQYF.

This clonotype was seen many times. This sequence joins TRBV6-2 or TRBV6-3 and TRBJ2-1, with 7 bases aligning to TRBD2. This CDR3 region has 15 residues. With V trimmed by 4 bases and J by 2 bases, 5 bases remained unmatched. The germline V gene has CDR1 MNHEY and CDR2 SVGEGT. CDR3 bases: TGTGCCAGCAGTTTCGTAGCGGGCCCCTACAATGAGCAGTTCTTC. It encodes CASSFVAGPYNEQFF.

This clonotype qualifies as medium-sized. V is TRBV20-1 and J is TRBJ2-5, with D uncertain. The CDR3 totals 13 residues. Trimming removed 3 bases at V and 5 bases at J, with 13 bases between. Germline lookup yields CDR1 DFQATT and CDR2 SNEGSKA (reference sequence). CDR3 nucleotide sequence: TGCAGTGCTAGCTACAAGCCGAGGGAGACCCAGTACTTC. It translates to CSASYKPRETQYF.

This clonotype was seen repeatedly, ten times or more. J is TRBJ2-4 and V is TRBV5-8; D gene unclear. Per the germline V gene, CDR1 is SGHTS and CDR2 is YDEGEE. Trimming removed 2 bases at V and 0 bases at J, with 9 bases between. The CDR3 has 15 residues. The CDR3 loop reads CASSFLSVAKNIQYF. The DNA of the CDR3 is TGTGCCAGCAGCTTCTTGTCAGTAGCCAAAAACATTCAGTACTTC.

This clonotype was recorded many times. The rearrangement links TRBV6-1 to TRBJ2-3; tentatively, D is TRBD1 (5 bases). Trimming cost V 1 base and J 4 bases, with 12 bases left between them. This CDR3 has 15 residues. Germline assignment: CDR1 MNHNS and CDR2 SASEGT. The chain's CDR3 is CASSEGQGESDTQYF. CDR3 in DNA: TGTGCCAGCAGTGAAGGGCAGGGTGAATCAGATACGCAGTATTTT.

The table lists this clonotype with many counts. This chain joins TRBV5-1 and TRBJ2-7, with D uncertain. The CDR3 has 11 residues. Trimming took 0 bases from V and 7 from J, leaving 5 bases between them. Germline CDR1 SGHRS, CDR2 YFSETQ. The CDR3 sequence is CASSLAIEQYF. CDR3 nucleotide sequence: TGCGCCAGCAGCTTGGCCATAGAGCAGTACTTC.

This clonotype showed up many times. The rearrangement uses TRBV28 and TRBJ1-2, with unresolved D. Between the trimmed V and J ends, which lost 2 bases and 7 bases, there was a span of 14 bases. Germline CDR1 and CDR2: MDHEN and SYDVKM. CDR3 length equals 14 residues. CDR3: CASSLTLAQGGYTF. CDR3 in DNA: TGTGCCAGCAGTTTAACTTTGGCCCAAGGTGGCTACACCTTC.

This clonotype has ten or more counts. The V gene is TRBV6-6, the J gene TRBJ2-7; 9 nucleotides line up with TRBD2. Germline loops: CDR1 MNHNY, CDR2 SVGAGI (reference sequence). Germline trimming cut 5 bases from V and 6 bases from J; bases unmatched to any gene: 11. The CDR3 spans 15 residues. CDR3 bases: TGTGCCAGCAGTCCCCTTAGCGGGAGAATGGGCGAGCAGTACTTC. Amino acid sequence: CASSPLSGRMGEQYF.

This chain links TRBV5-1 with TRBJ2-1; D not resolved. Germline CDR1 and CDR2: SGHRS and YFSETQ. CDR3 length: 13 amino acids. V was shortened by 4 bases and J by 9 bases, with 14 bases between the two germline ends. The CDR3 DNA sequence: TGCGCCAGCAGCCTACTTCCCGTGGGTGAGCAGTTCTTC. It translates to CASSLLPVGEQFF. The full variable domain, with the rest looked up from reference TRBV5-1 and TRBJ2-1, is KAGVTQTPRYLIKTRGQQVTLSCSPISGHRSVSWYQQTPGQGLQFLFEYFSETQRNKGNFPGRFSGRQFSNSRSEMNVSTLELGDSALYLCASSLLPVGEQFFGPGTRLTVL.

This clonotype was counted at least ten times. The genes are TRBV21-1 and TRBJ2-7. TRBV21-1 is a pseudogene. This CDR3 comprises 12 residues. CDR3 sequence reads: CASSKAGPEQYF. The CDR3 nucleotides are TGTGCCAGCAGCAAAGCTGGACCCGAGCAGTACTTC.

This rearrangement joins TRBV3-1 to TRBJ2-5; 7 bases match TRBD2. With 5 bases clipped from V and 5 bases from J, the junction kept 5 bases outside the gene matches. The germline CDR1 and CDR2 sequences are LGHDT and YNNKEL (reference sequence). The CDR3 loop spans 13 amino acids. The CDR3 region has the DNA TGTGCCAGCAGCACCCGGGGGGTTGAGACCCAGTACTTC. It encodes CASSTRGVETQYF.

This clonotype was seen only a few times. V is TRBV3-1 and J is TRBJ1-1, with D possibly matching TRBD1 (6 bases). The CDR3 is 13 residues long. The germline V and J ends were trimmed by 5 bases and 0 bases, with 7 bases remaining between them. Per the germline V gene, CDR1 is LGHDT and CDR2 is YNNKEL (reference sequence). CDR3 sequence reads: CASSGTLNTEAFF. The CDR3 coding sequence is TGTGCCAGCAGCGGGACACTGAACACTGAAGCTTTCTTT. Together with reference TRBV3-1 and TRBJ1-1, the CDR3 gives the full variable domain: DTAVSQTPKYLVTQMGNDKSIKCEQNLGHDTMYWYKQDSKKFLKIMFSYNNKELIINETVPNRFSPKSPDKAHLNLHINSLELGDSAVYFCASSGTLNTEAFFGQGTRLTVV.

Relative to its sample, this clonotype is medium-sized. The chain has TRBV5-3 and TRBJ1-1, with 7 nucleotides matching TRBD1. TRBV5-3 counts as an open reading frame of uncertain function. Trimming at V came to 4 bases and at J to 0 bases, leaving 6 bases not matched to a gene. There are 15 residues in the CDR3. CDR3 in amino acids: CARSKDRALNTEAFF. CDR3 DNA: TGTGCCAGAAGCAAAGACAGGGCCTTGAACACTGAAGCTTTCTTT.

This clonotype was seen only a few times. The chain joins TRBV23-1 to TRBJ2-7; 13 bases align to TRBD2. TRBV23-1 is labeled an ORF, and its function is uncertain. V trimming: 4 bases; J trimming: 6 bases; junction bases outside the gene matches: 12. The CDR3 is made up of 17 amino acids. The CDR3 loop reads CASSLAHGGLAGVEQYF. As DNA, the CDR3 is TGCGCCAGCAGTCTCGCACATGGAGGACTAGCGGGAGTCGAGCAGTACTTC.

This clonotype was observed at least ten times. V and J are TRBV12-3 or TRBV12-4 and TRBJ2-7, with TRBD2 as a possible D gene (5 bases). The CDR3 contains 15 residues. V lost 4 bases to trimming and J lost 1 base, with 14 bases between them. The DNA of the CDR3 is TGTGCCAGCAGTTCCGGCCCGGAGGTTTCCTACGAGCAGTACTTC. It encodes CASSSGPEVSYEQYF.

Ten or more counts support this clonotype. This rearrangement joins TRBV12-3 or TRBV12-4 to TRBJ1-5, with 7 bases that match TRBD1. With 0 bases clipped from V and 2 bases from J, the junction kept 10 bases outside the gene matches. This CDR3 has 18 residues. CDR3 in amino acids: CASSLAGGASSRNQPQHF. The CDR3 DNA sequence: TGTGCCAGCAGTTTAGCAGGGGGCGCGTCTTCGCGCAATCAGCCCCAGCATTTT.